The clone carrying this TCR beta chain was found a few times. The antigen is unknown. There was one heparinised blood draw per donor, averaging roughly 110 mL. The data were taken from a study of beta chain features in type 1 diabetes. Study-wide findings and caveats: Among patients with Type 1 diabetes, TCRB CDR3s were moderately but significantly shorter in every one of the four CD4+ subsets.

CDR3 length equals 15 residues. The V end lost 0 bases, the J end lost 1 base, and 8 bases lay between the germline ends. CDR1 is SGHRS, CDR2 YFSETQ, per germline. The entirety of the isolated RNA underwent reverse transcription, so expressed TCRB transcripts were sequenced. Repertoires were generated with immunoSEQ multiplex PCR, while TCRdb's copy carries only in-frame clones and drops some. The profile shows roughly 15,000 clones, about three quarters of them singletons. This TCR derives from a man aged 25-45 years with type 1 diabetes. This sequence joins TRBV5-1 and TRBJ1-5, with D hard to call. Specimen: stem cell memory CD4+ T cells from blood. The CDR3, as DNA: TGCGCCAGCAGCTTGGCGGCGGGGAGCAATCAGCCCCAGCATTTT. It specifies CASSLAAGSNQPQHF.